This T cell receptor beta chain stems from a study of regulatory T cells in long-lasting Graves disease. Stated time point: persistent/refractory GD, antithyroid drugs over 5 years with positive TRAb. The TCR library was made from RNA that had been extracted from PBMCs in TRIzol. Investigators prepared the TCR beta libraries by applying iRepertoire HTBI primers and Arm-PCR of CDR3 regions. TCRdb independently ran MiXCR on the multiplex PCR reads; one entry per CDR3 protein. The sample holds approximately 440,000 distinct CDR3 sequences, about a quarter seen once. Sequenced here: peripheral blood mononuclear cells (PBMCs), sampled when the disease was refractory, from a patient treated with antithyroid drugs. The clonotype originates from a female donor with Graves disease.

The CDR3 DNA reads TGTGCCAGCAACCCCACCGGGGCCCAAGAGACCCAGTACTTC. This translates into CASNPTGAQETQYF. The chain links TRBV2 to TRBJ2-5; TRBD1 or TRBD2 may be the D gene (5 bases each). V lost 7 bases and J lost 1, with 13 bases in between. CDR3 length: 14 residues. Germline values: CDR1 SNHLY, CDR2 FYNNEI.